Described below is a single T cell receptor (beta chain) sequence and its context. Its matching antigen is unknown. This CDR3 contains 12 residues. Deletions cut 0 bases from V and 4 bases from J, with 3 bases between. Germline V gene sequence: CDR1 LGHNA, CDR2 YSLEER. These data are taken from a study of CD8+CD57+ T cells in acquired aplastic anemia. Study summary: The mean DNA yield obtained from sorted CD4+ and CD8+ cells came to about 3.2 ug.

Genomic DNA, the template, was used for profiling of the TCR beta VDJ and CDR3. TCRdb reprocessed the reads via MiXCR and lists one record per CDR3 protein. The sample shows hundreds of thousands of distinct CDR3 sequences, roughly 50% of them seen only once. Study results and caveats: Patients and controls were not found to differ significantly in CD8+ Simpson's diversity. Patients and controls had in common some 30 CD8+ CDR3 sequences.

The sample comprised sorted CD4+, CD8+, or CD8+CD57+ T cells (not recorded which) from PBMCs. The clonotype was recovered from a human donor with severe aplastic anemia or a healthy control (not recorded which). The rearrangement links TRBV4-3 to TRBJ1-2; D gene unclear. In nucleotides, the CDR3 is TGCGCCAGCAGCCAAGAGCTCTATGGCTACACCTTC. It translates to CASSQELYGYTF.